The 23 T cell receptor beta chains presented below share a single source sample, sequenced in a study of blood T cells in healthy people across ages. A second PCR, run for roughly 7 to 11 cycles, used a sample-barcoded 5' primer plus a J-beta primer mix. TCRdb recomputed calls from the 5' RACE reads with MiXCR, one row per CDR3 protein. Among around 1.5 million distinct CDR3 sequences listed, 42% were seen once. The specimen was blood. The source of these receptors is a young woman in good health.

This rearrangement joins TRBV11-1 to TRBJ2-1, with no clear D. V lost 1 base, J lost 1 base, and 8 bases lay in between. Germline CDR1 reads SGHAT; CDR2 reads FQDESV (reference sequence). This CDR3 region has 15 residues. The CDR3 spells CASSLDGFSYNEQFF. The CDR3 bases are TGTGCCAGCAGCTTAGACGGGTTTTCCTACAATGAGCAGTTCTTC.

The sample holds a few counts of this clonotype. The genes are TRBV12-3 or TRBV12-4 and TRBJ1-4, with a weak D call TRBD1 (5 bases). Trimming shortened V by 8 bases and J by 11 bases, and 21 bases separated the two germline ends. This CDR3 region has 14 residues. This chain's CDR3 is CASRGAGASPKLFF. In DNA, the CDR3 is TGTGCCAGCCGCGGGGCCGGGGCAAGTCCCAAACTGTTTTTT.

CDR3 in amino acids: CAGSLGGEEKLFF. The CDR3 nucleotides are TGTGCCGGTTCCCTGGGGGGAGAGGAAAAACTGTTTTTT. The V call is TRBV7-9, the J call TRBJ1-4; D is perhaps TRBD1 (5 bases). The CDR3 loop spans 13 amino acids. V gave up 11 bases and J gave up 8 bases, with 18 bases separating them. The germline gives CDR1 SEHNR, CDR2 FQNEAQ (reference sequence).

CDR3 DNA sequence: TGTGCCAGCAGCTTAACAGCAGATCAAGAGACCCAGTACTTC. It translates to CASSLTADQETQYF. V and J are TRBV7-9 and TRBJ2-5; D gene ambiguous. Germline CDR1 and CDR2: SEHNR and FQNEAQ (reference sequence). The CDR3 contains 14 residues. The V end lost 2 bases, the J end lost 2 bases, and 9 bases lay between the germline ends.

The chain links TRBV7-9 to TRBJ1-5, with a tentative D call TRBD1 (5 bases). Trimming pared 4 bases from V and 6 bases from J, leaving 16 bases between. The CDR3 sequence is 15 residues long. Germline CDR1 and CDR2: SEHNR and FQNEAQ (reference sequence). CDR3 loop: CASSSVQGGGQPQHF. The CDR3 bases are TGTGCCAGCAGCTCGGTGCAGGGAGGAGGTCAGCCCCAGCATTTT.

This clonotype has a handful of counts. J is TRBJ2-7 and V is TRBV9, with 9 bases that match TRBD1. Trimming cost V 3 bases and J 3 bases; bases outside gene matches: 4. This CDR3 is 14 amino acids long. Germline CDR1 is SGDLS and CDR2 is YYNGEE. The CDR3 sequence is CASSEDRGSYEQYF. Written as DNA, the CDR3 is TGTGCCAGCAGCGAGGACAGGGGTAGCTACGAGCAGTACTTC.

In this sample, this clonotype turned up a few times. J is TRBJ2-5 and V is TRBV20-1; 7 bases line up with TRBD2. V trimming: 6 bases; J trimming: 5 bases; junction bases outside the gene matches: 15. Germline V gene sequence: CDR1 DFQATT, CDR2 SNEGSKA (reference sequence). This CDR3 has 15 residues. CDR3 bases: TGCAGTGCGAGCCTAGCGGAGAAATCGGGGGAGACCCAGTACTTC. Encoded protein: CSASLAEKSGETQYF.

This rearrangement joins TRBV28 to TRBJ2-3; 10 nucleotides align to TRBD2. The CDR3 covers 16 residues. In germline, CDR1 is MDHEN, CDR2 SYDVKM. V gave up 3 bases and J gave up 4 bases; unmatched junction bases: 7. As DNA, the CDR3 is TGTGCCAGCAGTTTTCGTCGAGCGGGAGGGCCAGATACGCAGTATTTT. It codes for CASSFRRAGGPDTQYF.

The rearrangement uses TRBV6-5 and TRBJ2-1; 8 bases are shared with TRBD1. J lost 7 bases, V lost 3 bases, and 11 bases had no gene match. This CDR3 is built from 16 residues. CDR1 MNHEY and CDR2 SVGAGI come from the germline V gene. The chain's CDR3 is CASSYSTRGPENEQFF. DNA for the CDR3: TGTGCCAGCAGTTATTCCACCAGGGGGCCAGAGAATGAGCAGTTCTTC.

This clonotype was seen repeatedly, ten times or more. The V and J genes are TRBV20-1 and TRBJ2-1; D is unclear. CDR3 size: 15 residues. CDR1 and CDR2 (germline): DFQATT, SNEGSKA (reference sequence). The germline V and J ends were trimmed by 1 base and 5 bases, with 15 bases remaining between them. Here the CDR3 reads CSARALVGWDNEQFF. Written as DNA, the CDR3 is TGCAGTGCTAGAGCCCTGGTGGGGTGGGACAATGAGCAGTTCTTC.

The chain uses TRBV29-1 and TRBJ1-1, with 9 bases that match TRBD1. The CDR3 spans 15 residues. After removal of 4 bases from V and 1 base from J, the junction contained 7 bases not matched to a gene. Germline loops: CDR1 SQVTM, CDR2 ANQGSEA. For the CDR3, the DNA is TGCAGCGTTGCTTCTACAGGGGGCCGGAACACTGAAGCTTTCTTT. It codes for CSVASTGGRNTEAFF.

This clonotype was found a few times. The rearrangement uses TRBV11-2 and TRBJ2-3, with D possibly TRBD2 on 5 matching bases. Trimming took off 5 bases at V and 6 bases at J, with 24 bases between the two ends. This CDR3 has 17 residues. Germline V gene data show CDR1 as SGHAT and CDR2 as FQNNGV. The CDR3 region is CASSRQLVVDTGDTQYF. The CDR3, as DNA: TGTGCCAGCAGCCGTCAACTAGTTGTGGATACGGGGGATACGCAGTATTTT.

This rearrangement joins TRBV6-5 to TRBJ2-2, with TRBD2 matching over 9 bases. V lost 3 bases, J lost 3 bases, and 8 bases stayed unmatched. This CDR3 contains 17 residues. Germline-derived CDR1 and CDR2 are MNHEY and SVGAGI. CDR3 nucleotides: TGTGCCAGCAGTTATTTGGCGGGGGGGCCTTACACCGGGGAGCTGTTTTTT. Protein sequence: CASSYLAGGPYTGELFF.

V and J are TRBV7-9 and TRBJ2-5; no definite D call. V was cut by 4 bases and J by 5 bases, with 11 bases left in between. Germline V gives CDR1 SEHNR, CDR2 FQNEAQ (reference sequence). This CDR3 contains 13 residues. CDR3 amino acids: CASSSGLLETQYF. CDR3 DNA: TGTGCCAGCAGCTCCGGCCTCCTCGAGACCCAGTACTTC.

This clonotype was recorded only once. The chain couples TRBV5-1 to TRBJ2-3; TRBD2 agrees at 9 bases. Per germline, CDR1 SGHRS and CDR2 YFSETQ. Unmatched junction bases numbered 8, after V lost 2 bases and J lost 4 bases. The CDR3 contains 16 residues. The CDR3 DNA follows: TGCGCCAGCAGCTTCCCAGCGGGAGGCGGCGCAGATACGCAGTATTTT. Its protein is CASSFPAGGGADTQYF. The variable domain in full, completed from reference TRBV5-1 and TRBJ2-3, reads KAGVTQTPRYLIKTRGQQVTLSCSPISGHRSVSWYQQTPGQGLQFLFEYFSETQRNKGNFPGRFSGRQFSNSRSEMNVSTLELGDSALYLCASSFPAGGGADTQYFGPGTRLTVL.

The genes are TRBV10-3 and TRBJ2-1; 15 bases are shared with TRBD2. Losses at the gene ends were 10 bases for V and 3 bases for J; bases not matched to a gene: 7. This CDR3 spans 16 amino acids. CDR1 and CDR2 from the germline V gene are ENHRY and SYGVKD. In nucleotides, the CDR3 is TGTGCCACCAGGACTAGCGGGGGGGCCGGCTACAATGAGCAGTTCTTC. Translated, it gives CATRTSGGAGYNEQFF.

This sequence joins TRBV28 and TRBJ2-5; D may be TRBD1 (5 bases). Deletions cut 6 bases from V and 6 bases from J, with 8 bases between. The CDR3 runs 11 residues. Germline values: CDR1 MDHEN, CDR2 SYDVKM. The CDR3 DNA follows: TGTGCCAGCAGAAGGGGAAAGACCCAGTACTTC. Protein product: CASRRGKTQYF.

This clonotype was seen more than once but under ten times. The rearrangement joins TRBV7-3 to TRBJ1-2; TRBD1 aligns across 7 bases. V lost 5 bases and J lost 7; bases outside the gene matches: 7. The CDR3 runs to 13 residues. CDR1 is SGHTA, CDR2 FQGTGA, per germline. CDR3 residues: CASSAQGGGGYTF. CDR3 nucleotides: TGTGCCAGCAGCGCCCAGGGGGGCGGTGGCTACACCTTC. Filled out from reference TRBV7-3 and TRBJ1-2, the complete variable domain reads GAGVSQTPSNKVTEKGKYVELRCDPISGHTALYWYRQSLGQGPEFLIYFQGTGAADDSGLPNDRFFAVRPEGSVSTLKIQRTERGDSAVYLCASSAQGGGGYTFGSGTRLTVV.

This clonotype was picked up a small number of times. This chain's CDR3 is CASSSSYRGADTQYF. The DNA of the CDR3 is TGTGCCAGCAGCTCATCCTACAGGGGGGCAGATACGCAGTATTTT. The chain is built from TRBV7-2 and TRBJ2-3; 8 nucleotides agree with TRBD1. CDR3 size: 15 residues. CDR1 and CDR2 from the germline V gene are SGHTA and FQGNSA. J gave up 4 bases and V 4 bases, and 7 bases lay outside the gene matches.

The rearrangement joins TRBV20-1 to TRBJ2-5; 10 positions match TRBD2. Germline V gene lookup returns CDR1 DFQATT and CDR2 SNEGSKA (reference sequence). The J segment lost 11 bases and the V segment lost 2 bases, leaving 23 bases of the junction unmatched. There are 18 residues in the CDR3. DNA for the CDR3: TGCAGTGCTAGATCCCATGGTGGTAGCGGGGGGTCCTCCTACGGGCAGTACTTC. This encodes CSARSHGGSGGSSYGQYF.

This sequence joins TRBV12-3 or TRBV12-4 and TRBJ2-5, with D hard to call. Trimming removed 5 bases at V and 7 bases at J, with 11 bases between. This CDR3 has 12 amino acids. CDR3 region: CASSPNGGTQYF. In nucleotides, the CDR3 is TGTGCCAGCAGTCCGAACGGTGGGACCCAGTACTTC.

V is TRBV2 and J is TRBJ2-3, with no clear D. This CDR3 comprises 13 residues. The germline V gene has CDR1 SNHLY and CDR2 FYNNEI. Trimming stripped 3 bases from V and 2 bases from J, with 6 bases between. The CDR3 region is CASSEGFTDTQYF. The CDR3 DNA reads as TGTGCCAGCAGTGAGGGGTTCACAGATACGCAGTATTTT.

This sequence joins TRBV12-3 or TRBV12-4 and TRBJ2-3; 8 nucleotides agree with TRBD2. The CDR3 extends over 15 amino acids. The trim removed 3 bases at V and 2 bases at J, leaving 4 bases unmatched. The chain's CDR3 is CASSFGSGNTDTQYF. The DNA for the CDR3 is TGTGCCAGCAGTTTCGGTAGCGGGAACACAGATACGCAGTATTTT.